The rows below give T cell receptor beta chains drawn from one sample of a study of blood T cell repertoires in COVID-19. Here immunoSEQ multiplex PCR was the method, and the copy in TCRdb shows in-frame clones only, minus some. The sample consists of hundreds of thousands of clones, approximately 83% of them appearing once. Sequencing was performed on peripheral blood. The receptor source for this set is a woman under 40 who had recovered from COVID-19. CDR3s include the opening cysteine and the closing phenylalanine or tryptophan. The order of the fields is V gene, D gene, J gene, clone size, CDR3 DNA, CDR3 protein. The D gene is left open where the match is weak. Size tells how often a clone was seen (once, few, many) or the class of an expanded clone, and some rows leave it out.

>TRBV7-8|NA|TRBJ2-7|NA
TGTGCCAGCAGCTTAGGACATAGCTCCTACGAGCAGTACTTC
CASSLGHSSYEQYF
>TRBV9|NA|TRBJ2-7|once
TGTGCCAGCAGCGTTAACCCGACAGGCTCCTACGAGCAGTACTTC
CASSVNPTGSYEQYF
>TRBV7-2|TRBD1|TRBJ2-7|NA
TGTGCCAGCAGCTCGCTAGGGACAGGACATCGGGAGCAGTACTTC
CASSSLGTGHREQYF
>TRBV2|NA|TRBJ1-1|NA
TGTGCCAGCAGTGTTTACAGTAGCACTGAAGCTTTCTTT
CASSVYSSTEAFF
>TRBV9|TRBD1|TRBJ2-7|few
TGTGCCAGCAGCGTCGGGACAGGAGACGAGCAGTACTTC
CASSVGTGDEQYF
>TRBV11-3|NA|TRBJ2-6|NA
TGTGCCAGCAGCTTAGATCTACCCCTGAGCTCTGGGGCCAACGTCCTGACTTTC
CASSLDLPLSSGANVLTF
>TRBV30|NA|TRBJ1-2|NA
TGTGCCTGGAGTGTAATTGGGGGCAATGGCTACACCTTC
CAWSVIGGNGYTF
>TRBV10-3|NA|TRBJ1-1|NA
TGTGCCATCAGTGAGGGGGAGGGCACTGAAGCTTTCTTT
CAISEGEGTEAFF
>TRBV7-9|NA|TRBJ2-5|NA
TGTGCCAGCAGCTTACCCGGCGGACAGCAAGAGACCCAGTACTTC
CASSLPGGQQETQYF
>TRBV19|NA|TRBJ2-7|NA
TGTGCCAGTAGTACCGACGAGTCTAGAGGCTCCTACGAGCAGTACTTC
CASSTDESRGSYEQYF
>TRBV24-1|NA|TRBJ1-2|NA
TGTGCCACCAGTGACCCAACTACTAACTATGGCTACACCTTC
CATSDPTTNYGYTF
>TRBV6-6|NA|TRBJ1-5|NA
TGTGCCAGCAGTTACTCGGGGGCCCACGGCGGTCAGCCCCAGCATTTT
CASSYSGAHGGQPQHF
>TRBV5-4|TRBD1|TRBJ2-7|NA
TGTGCCAGCAGTGGAGAACCCGGGACAGGGGAATTTCAGTACTTC
CASSGEPGTGEFQYF
>TRBV5-1|TRBD1|TRBJ2-7|NA
TGCGCCAGCAGCTTGGCCCTATTAGGGCAGGGGGCGAGCGAGCAGTACTTC
CASSLALLGQGASEQYF
>TRBV5-1|NA|TRBJ2-7|NA
TGCGCCAGCAGCTTGGACACAGCAGCCTACGAGCAGTACTTC
CASSLDTAAYEQYF
>TRBV4-2|TRBD1|TRBJ1-4|few
TGTGCCAGCAGCCACCTGACAGGGAATCTAGGGGAAAAACTGTTTTTT
CASSHLTGNLGEKLFF
>TRBV28|TRBD1|TRBJ1-5|NA
TGTGCCAGCAGTTTAATGGGACAGCGGGGGCTGCAGCCCCAGCATTTT
CASSLMGQRGLQPQHF